One and the same sample provided the 10 T cell receptor beta chains below, sequenced in a study of T-cell memory formation after mild COVID-19. TCRdb analysed the 5' RACE reads with MiXCR anew, one entry per CDR3 protein. The profile shows about 470,000 distinct CDR3 sequences, more than 20% of them singletons. The sample consisted of PBMCs or a T cell subset sorted from them (not recorded which). All receptors come from an adult woman who had mild COVID-19 (a few samples of this study predate the infection). Cell type and time point are not known.

The genes are TRBV18 and TRBJ1-1; 8 bases fit TRBD1. Germline-derived CDR1 and CDR2 are KGHSH and LQKENI. The V segment lost 6 bases and the J segment 0 bases; nucleotides outside the gene matches: 12. There are 17 residues in the CDR3. The CDR3 nucleotides are TGTGCCAGCTCCCCTCCGGGACAGGCATTTGTGAACACTGAAGCTTTCTTT. Translated: CASSPPGQAFVNTEAFF.

The chain couples TRBV10-3 to TRBJ2-5, with no clear D. Germline CDR1 reads ENHRY; CDR2 reads SYGVKD. Trimming removed 2 bases from V and 1 base from J, with 5 bases in between. This CDR3 is built from 13 residues. DNA for the CDR3: TGTGCCATCAGTGAGGGCGGCCAAGAGACCCAGTACTTC. This encodes CAISEGGQETQYF.

This clonotype has only one observation. The chain is built from TRBV4-1 and TRBJ2-1; the match to TRBD2 covers 12 bases. Germline V gene data show CDR1 as MGHRA and CDR2 as YSYEKL. The CDR3 is 16 residues long. J gave up 3 bases and V 5 bases, and 5 bases lay outside the gene matches. CDR3 sequence reads: CASSGRTSGVYNEQFF. The CDR3 coding sequence is TGCGCCAGCAGCGGTCGGACTAGCGGGGTCTACAATGAGCAGTTCTTC.

The rearrangement joins TRBV25-1 to TRBJ1-1; D ambiguous. The CDR3 is made up of 15 amino acids. Trimming took off 1 base at V and 0 bases at J, with 9 bases between the two ends. CDR1 is MGHDK, CDR2 SYGVNS, per germline. The CDR3 reads CASSESTEVNTEAFF. In DNA form, the CDR3 reads TGTGCCAGCAGTGAATCGACTGAGGTGAACACTGAAGCTTTCTTT.

This clonotype was counted between two and nine times. The CDR3 reads CSARPGGLYEQYF. CDR3 DNA sequence: TGCAGTGCTAGACCCGGGGGTCTCTACGAGCAGTACTTC. This chain links TRBV20-1 with TRBJ2-7; tentative D call: TRBD2 (6 bases). Germline CDR1 reads DFQATT; CDR2 reads SNEGSKA (reference sequence). The CDR3 is made up of 13 amino acids. Trimming cost V 2 bases and J 3 bases, with 11 bases left between them.

Comments on this clonotype: A junction end diverges from the germline sequence, so it may reflect a read error. The chain's CDR3 is CASSTQAGREVDF. CDR3 sequence (DNA): TGCGCCAGCAGCACCCAGGCAGGGAGGGAAGTAGACTTC. V and J are TRBV4-3 and TRBJ2-7, with TRBD2 matching over 7 bases. The CDR3 covers 13 residues. Germline V gene sequence: CDR1 LGHNA, CDR2 YSLEER.

This chain links TRBV7-8 with TRBJ1-4; TRBD1 matches at 10 bases. This CDR3 spans 14 amino acids. V shed 4 bases, J shed 8 bases, and the junction held 4 bases outside the gene matches. Germline CDR1 SGHVS, CDR2 FQNEAQ. The CDR3 DNA sequence: TGTGCCAGCAGCTCGACAGGGGGCGAGGAAAAACTGTTTTTT. Translated: CASSSTGGEEKLFF.

The gene calls are TRBV20-1 and TRBJ2-7, with TRBD2 matching over 11 bases. Germline trimming cut 0 bases from V and 7 bases from J; bases unmatched to any gene: 14. CDR3 size: 17 residues. Germline V gives CDR1 DFQATT, CDR2 SNEGSKA (reference sequence). The chain's CDR3 is CSARDRLAGGFFREQYF. In DNA form, the CDR3 reads TGCAGTGCTAGAGATCGGCTAGCGGGGGGATTTTTTAGGGAGCAGTACTTC.

The chain uses TRBV28 and TRBJ2-1; 8 nucleotides align to TRBD2. The CDR3 sequence is 16 residues long. In germline, CDR1 is MDHEN, CDR2 SYDVKM. J was trimmed by 9 bases and V by 4 bases; bases with no gene match: 14. The CDR3 here is CASSSLWREVGGEQFF. Written as DNA, the CDR3 is TGTGCCAGCAGTTCTTTGTGGCGGGAGGTTGGGGGTGAGCAGTTCTTC.

The chain recombines TRBV11-2 with TRBJ2-7, with D possibly matching TRBD2 (5 bases). V was clipped by 5 bases and J by 2 bases, with 10 bases between them. From germline, CDR1 is SGHAT and CDR2 FQNNGV. This CDR3 spans 13 amino acids. This chain's CDR3 is CASSVTNPYEQYF. The DNA for the CDR3 is TGTGCCAGCAGCGTGACTAACCCCTACGAGCAGTACTTC.